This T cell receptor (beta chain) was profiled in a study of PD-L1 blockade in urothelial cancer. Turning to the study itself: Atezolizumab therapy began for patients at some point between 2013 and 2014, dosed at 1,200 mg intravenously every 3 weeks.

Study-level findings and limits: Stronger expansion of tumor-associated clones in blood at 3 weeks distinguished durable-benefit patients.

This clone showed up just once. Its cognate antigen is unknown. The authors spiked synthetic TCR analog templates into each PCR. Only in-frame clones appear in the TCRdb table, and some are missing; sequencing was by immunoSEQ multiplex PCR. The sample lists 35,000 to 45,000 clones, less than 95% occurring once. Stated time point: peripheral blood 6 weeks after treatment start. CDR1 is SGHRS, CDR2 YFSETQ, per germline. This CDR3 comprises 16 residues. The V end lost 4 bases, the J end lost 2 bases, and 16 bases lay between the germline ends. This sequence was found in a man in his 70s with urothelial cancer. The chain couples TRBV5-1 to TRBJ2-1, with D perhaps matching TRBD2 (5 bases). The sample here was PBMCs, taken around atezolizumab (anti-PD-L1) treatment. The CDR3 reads CASSRTWRSTYNEQFF. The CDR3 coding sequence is TGCGCCAGCAGCCGAACCTGGAGGAGTACCTACAATGAGCAGTTCTTC. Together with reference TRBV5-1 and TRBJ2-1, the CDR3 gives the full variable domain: KAGVTQTPRYLIKTRGQQVTLSCSPISGHRSVSWYQQTPGQGLQFLFEYFSETQRNKGNFPGRFSGRQFSNSRSEMNVSTLELGDSALYLCASSRTWRSTYNEQFFGPGTRLTVL.